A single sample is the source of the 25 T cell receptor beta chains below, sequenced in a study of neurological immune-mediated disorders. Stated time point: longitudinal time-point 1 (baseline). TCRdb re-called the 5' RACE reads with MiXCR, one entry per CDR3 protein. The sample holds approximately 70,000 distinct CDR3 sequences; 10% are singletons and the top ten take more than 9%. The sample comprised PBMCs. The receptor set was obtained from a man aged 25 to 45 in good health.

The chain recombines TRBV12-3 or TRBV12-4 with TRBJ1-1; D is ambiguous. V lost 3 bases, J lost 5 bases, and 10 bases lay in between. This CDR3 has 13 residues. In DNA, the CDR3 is TGTGCCAGCAGTTTCTCCTTCCGGACTGAAGCTTTCTTT. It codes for CASSFSFRTEAFF.

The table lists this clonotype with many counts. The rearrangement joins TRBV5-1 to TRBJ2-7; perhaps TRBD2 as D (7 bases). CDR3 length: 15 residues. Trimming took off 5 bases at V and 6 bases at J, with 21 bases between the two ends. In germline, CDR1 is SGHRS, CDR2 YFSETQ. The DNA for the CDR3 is TGCGCCAGCAGGGGAGGGGGGAATAACGTTCTCGAGCAGTACTTC. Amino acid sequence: CASRGGGNNVLEQYF.

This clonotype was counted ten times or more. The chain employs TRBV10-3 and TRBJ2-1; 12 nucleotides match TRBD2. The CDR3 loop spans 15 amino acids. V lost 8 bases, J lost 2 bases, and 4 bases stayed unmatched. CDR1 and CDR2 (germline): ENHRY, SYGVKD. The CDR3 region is CAISSGRAPYNEQFF. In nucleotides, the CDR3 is TGTGCCATCTCTAGCGGGAGGGCCCCCTACAATGAGCAGTTCTTC.

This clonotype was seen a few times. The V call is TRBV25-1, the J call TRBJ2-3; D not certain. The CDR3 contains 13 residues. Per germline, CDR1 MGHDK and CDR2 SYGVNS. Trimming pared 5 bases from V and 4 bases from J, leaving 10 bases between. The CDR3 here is CASSYLRPDTQYF. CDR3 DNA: TGTGCCAGCAGTTACCTCCGCCCAGATACGCAGTATTTT.

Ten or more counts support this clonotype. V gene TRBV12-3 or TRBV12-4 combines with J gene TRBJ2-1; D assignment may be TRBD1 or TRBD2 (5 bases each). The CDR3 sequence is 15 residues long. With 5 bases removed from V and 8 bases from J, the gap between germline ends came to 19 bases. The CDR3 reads CASSPKQEIGDEQFF. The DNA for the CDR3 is TGTGCCAGCAGTCCTAAACAGGAGATCGGGGATGAGCAGTTCTTC.

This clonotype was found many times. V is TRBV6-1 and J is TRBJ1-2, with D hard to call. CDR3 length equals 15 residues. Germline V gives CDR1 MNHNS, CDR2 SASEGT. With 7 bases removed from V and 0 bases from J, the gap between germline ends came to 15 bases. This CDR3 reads CASTVQRQTNYGYTF. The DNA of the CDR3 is TGTGCCAGCACCGTTCAGAGGCAGACTAACTATGGCTACACCTTC.

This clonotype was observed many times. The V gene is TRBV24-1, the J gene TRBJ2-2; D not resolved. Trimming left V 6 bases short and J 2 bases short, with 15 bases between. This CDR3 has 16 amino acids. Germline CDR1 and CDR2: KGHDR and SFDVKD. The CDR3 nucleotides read TGTGCCACCAGTAATCTCGGGTTGCGAAACACCGGGGAGCTGTTTTTT. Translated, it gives CATSNLGLRNTGELFF.

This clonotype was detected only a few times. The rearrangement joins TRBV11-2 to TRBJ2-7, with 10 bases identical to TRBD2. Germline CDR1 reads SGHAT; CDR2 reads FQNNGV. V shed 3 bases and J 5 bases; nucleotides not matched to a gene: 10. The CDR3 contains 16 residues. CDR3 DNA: TGTGCCAGCAGCTTGTCAAGGAGCGGGAGGGCCGACGAGCAGTACTTC. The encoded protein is CASSLSRSGRADEQYF.

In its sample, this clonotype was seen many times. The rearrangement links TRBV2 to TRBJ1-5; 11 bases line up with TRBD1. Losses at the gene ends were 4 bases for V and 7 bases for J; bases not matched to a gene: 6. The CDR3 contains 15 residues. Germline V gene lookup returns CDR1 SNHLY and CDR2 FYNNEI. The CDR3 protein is CASSGWTGGDQPQHF. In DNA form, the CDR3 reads TGTGCCAGCAGTGGATGGACAGGGGGCGACCAGCCCCAGCATTTT.

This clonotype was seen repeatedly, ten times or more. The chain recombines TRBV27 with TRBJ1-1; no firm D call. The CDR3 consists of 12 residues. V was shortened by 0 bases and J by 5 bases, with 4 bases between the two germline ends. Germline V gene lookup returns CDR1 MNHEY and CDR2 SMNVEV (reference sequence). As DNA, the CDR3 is TGTGCCAGCAGTTTATCCGGTACTGAAGCTTTCTTT. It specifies CASSLSGTEAFF.

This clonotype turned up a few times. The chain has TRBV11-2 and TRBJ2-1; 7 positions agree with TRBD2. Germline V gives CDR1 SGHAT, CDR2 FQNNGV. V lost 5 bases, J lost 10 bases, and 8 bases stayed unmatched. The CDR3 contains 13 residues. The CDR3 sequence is CASSPPGGGEQFF. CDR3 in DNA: TGTGCCAGCAGCCCCCCGGGGGGAGGCGAGCAGTTCTTC. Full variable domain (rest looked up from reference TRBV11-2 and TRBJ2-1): EAGVAQSPRYKIIEKRQSVAFWCNPISGHATLYWYQQILGQGPKLLIQFQNNGVVDDSQLPKDRFSAERLKGVDSTLKIQPAKLEDSAVYLCASSPPGGGEQFFGPGTRLTVL.

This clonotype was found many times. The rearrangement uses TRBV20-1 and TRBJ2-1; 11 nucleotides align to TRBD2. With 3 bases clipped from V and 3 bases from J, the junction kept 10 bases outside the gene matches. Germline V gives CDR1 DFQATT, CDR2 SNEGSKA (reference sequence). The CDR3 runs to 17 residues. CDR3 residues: CSASPDSGTSGYNEQFF. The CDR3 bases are TGCAGTGCTAGCCCAGATTCCGGGACTAGCGGCTACAATGAGCAGTTCTTC.

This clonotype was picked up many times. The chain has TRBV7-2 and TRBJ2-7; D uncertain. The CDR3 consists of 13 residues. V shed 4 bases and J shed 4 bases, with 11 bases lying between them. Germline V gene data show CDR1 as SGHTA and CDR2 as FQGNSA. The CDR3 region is CASSYNPQYEQYF. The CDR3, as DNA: TGTGCCAGCAGCTATAACCCCCAGTACGAGCAGTACTTC.

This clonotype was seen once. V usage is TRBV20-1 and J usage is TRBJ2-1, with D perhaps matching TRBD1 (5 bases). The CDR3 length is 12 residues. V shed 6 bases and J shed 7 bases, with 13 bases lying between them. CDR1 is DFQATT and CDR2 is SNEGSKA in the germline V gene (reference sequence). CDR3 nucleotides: TGCAGTGCCCTTAAAAAGGGGAATGAGCAGTTCTTC. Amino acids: CSALKKGNEQFF.

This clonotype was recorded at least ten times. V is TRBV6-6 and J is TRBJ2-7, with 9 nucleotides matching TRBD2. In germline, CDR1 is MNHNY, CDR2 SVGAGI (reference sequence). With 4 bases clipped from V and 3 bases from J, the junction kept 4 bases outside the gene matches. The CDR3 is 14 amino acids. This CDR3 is CASSFQTSGYEQYF. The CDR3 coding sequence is TGTGCCAGCAGTTTTCAGACTAGCGGCTACGAGCAGTACTTC.

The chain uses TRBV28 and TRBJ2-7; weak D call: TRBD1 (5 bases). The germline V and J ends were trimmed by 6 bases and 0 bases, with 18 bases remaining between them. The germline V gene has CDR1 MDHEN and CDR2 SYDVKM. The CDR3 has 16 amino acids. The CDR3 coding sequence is TGTGCCAGCAGGTCCGCCAGGGTCCTTTACTCCTACGAGCAGTACTTC. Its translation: CASRSARVLYSYEQYF.

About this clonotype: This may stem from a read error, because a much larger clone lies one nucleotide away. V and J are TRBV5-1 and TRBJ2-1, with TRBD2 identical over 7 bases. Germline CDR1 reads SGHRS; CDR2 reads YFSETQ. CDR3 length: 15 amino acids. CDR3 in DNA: TGCGCCAGCAGCGTGGGGGGGTCTCCCCACAATGAGCCGTTCTTC. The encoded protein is CASSVGGSPHNEPFF.

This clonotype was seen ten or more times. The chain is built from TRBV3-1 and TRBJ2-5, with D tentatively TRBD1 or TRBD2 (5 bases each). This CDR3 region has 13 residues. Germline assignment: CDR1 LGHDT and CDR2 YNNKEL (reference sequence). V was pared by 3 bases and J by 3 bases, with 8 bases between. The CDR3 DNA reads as TGTGCCAGCAGCCAGCGAGGGGAAGAGACCCAGTACTTC. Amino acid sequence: CASSQRGEETQYF.

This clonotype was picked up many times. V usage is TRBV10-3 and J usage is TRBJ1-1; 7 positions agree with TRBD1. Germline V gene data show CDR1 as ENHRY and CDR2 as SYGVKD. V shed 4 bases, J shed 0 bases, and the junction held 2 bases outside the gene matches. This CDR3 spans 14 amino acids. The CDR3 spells CAISVGTVNTEAFF. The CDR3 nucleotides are TGTGCCATCAGTGTTGGGACAGTGAACACTGAAGCTTTCTTT.

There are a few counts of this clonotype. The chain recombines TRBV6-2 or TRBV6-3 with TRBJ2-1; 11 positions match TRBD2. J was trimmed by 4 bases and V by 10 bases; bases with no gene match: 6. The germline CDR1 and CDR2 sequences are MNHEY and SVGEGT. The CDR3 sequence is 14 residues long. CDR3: CATTGTSGYNEQFF. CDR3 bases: TGTGCCACCACCGGGACTAGCGGTTACAATGAGCAGTTCTTC.

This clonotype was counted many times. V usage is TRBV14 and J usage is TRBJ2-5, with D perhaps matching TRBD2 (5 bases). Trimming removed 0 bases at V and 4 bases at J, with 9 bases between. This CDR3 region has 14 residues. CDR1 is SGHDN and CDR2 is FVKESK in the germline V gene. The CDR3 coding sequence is TGTGCCAGCAGCCAAGATTCAAGCGGAGAGACCCAGTACTTC. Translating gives CASSQDSSGETQYF.

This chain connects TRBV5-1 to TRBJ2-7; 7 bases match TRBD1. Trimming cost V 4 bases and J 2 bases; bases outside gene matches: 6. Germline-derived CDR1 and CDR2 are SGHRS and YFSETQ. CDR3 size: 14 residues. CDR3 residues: CASSGQVSTYEQYF. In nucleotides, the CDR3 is TGCGCCAGCAGCGGACAGGTTAGCACCTACGAGCAGTACTTC.

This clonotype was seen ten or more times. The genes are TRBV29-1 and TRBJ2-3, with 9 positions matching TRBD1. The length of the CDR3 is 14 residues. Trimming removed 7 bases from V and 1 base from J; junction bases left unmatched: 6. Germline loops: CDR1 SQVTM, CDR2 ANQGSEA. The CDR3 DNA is TGCAGCGCAAACACAGGGGGCGGCACAGATACGCAGTATTTT. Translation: CSANTGGGTDTQYF.

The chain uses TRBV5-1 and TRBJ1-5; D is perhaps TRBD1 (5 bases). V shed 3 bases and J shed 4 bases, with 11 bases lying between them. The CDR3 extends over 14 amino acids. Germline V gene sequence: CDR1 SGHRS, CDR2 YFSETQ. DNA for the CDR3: TGCGCCAGCAGCTCGTCCGGGGGGAATCAGCCCCAGCATTTT. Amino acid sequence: CASSSSGGNQPQHF. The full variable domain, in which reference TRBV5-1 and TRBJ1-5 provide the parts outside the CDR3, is KAGVTQTPRYLIKTRGQQVTLSCSPISGHRSVSWYQQTPGQGLQFLFEYFSETQRNKGNFPGRFSGRQFSNSRSEMNVSTLELGDSALYLCASSSSGGNQPQHFGDGTRLSIL.

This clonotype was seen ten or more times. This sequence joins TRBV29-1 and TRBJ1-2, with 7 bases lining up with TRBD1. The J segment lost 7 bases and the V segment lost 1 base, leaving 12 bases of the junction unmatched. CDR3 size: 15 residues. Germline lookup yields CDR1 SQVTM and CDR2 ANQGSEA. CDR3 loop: CSVEGDWRGRRGYTF. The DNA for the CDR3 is TGCAGCGTTGAAGGGGACTGGAGGGGGCGTCGTGGCTACACCTTC.